This T cell receptor beta chain was captured in a study of T cells in Graves' hyperthyroidism and ophthalmopathy. RNA transcripts yielded amplified TCR beta CDR3 regions. First-round RT-PCR targeting the TCR CDR3 was performed with the HTBI primer set. TCRdb independently ran MiXCR on the multiplex PCR reads; one entry per CDR3 protein. Counted here are just under 750,000 distinct CDR3 sequences, approximately 40% occurring once; the ten biggest clones make up roughly 30%. Study-level findings and limits: Model predictions of ophthalmopathy came a median approximately 6.8 months before onset.

This clonotype appeared many times. Its specificity is unknown. V lost 6 bases and J lost 2, with 11 bases in between. The CDR3 contains 15 residues. In germline, CDR1 is ENHRY, CDR2 SYGVKD. The rearrangement links TRBV10-3 to TRBJ2-6; D uncertain. Sequenced: blood. The clonotype comes from a woman aged 40-49 years with Graves' hyperthyroidism. CDR3 sequence reads: CAIRGFVTGANVLTF. CDR3 coding DNA: TGTGCCATCAGGGGGTTTGTTACTGGGGCCAACGTCCTGACTTTC.